What follows describes a single TCR beta chain. Here immunoSEQ multiplex PCR was the method, and the copy in TCRdb shows in-frame clones only, minus some. In the table there are 55,000 to 70,000 clones, 80% to 90% of which are singletons. These data are taken from a study of blood T cell repertoires in COVID-19. At the level of the study: Sites across the United States, Italy and Spain contributed samples from acute and convalescent COVID-19.

The sequencing sample was made of peripheral blood. The origin of this receptor is a man aged 55-75 years with active or convalescent COVID-19.

The CDR3 nucleotides read TGTGCCAGCAGCCCCCTCGGGACAGCTGGCGGACCCACCTTC. Translation gives CASSPLGTAGGPTF. The chain uses TRBV3-1 (or the pseudogene TRBV3-2) and TRBJ1-2; 7 bases map to TRBD1. The trim removed 4 bases at V and 13 bases at J, leaving 15 bases unmatched. The CDR3 spans 14 residues. Germline lookup yields CDR1 LGHDT and CDR2 YNNKEL (reference sequence).